The TCR beta chain described here comes from a study of shared clonotypes between healthy human individuals. For the study at large: A couple of female and three male donors aged 18 to 49 were enrolled. Study-level points and caveats: Non-shared clonotypes had lower generation probabilities than clonotypes shared by all four sorted-subset donors.

Several immunoSEQ plates received, in even portions, the genomic DNA of each subset. Sorted-subset replicate PCR reactions contained 200 to 250 ng DNA, corresponding to some 29,000 T cell genomes. Measured with immunoSEQ multiplex PCR; TCRdb has only the in-frame clones, and not every one. The repertoire holds about 580,000 clones, with nearly 98% as singletons. Concerning this clone: Its antigen remains unknown.

CD8 cells regarded as naive lacked CD45RO, were positively chosen for CCR7, and omitted terminally differentiated effector memory CD45RA+ cells. Germline loops: CDR1 SGHTS, CDR2 YDEGEE. V lost 3 bases and J 3 bases, leaving 19 bases between the germline ends. The CDR3 contains 18 residues. Material: naive CD8+ T cells sorted from blood. The sequence derives from a man aged 30 to 45 in good health. The V and J genes are TRBV5-8 and TRBJ2-6; D might be TRBD1 or TRBD2, each matching 6 bases. The CDR3: CASSWGAGPFRGANVLTF. In DNA, the CDR3 is TGTGCCAGCAGCTGGGGGGCAGGGCCGTTTCGTGGGGCCAACGTCCTGACTTTC.